The present T cell receptor beta chain was sequenced within a study of T cells in Graves' hyperthyroidism and ophthalmopathy. Study details: At initial diagnosis, before any treatment had begun, peripheral blood was obtained.

Ophthalmopathy cases scored 3 or more on the Clinical Activity Score and 4 or more on NOSPECS grade, with duration below 3 months. General study points: Through a model of 13 V-J features, ophthalmopathy was separated from stable hyperthyroidism. The model anticipated ophthalmopathy a median about six months pre-onset.

Only a few counts were recorded for this clonotype. Its antigen is currently unknown. Template material for amplifying TCR beta CDR3 regions consisted of RNA transcripts. When the TCR CDR3 underwent first-round RT-PCR, the HTBI primer set was used. TCRdb called the multiplex PCR reads again in MiXCR, with one record for every CDR3 protein. The sample includes about 590,000 distinct CDR3 sequences, around 14% of them seen just once. Sequencing used blood. The source is a woman aged 18-29 years with Graves' ophthalmopathy.

CDR3 region: CASSTLSGPLGQPQHF. Written as DNA, the CDR3 is TGTGCCAGTAGTACTTTATCAGGACCCTTGGGTCAGCCCCAGCATTTT. The genes are TRBV19 and TRBJ1-5; D is ambiguous. The germline V gene has CDR1 LNHDA and CDR2 SQIVND (reference sequence). This CDR3 region has 16 residues. Trimming took off 4 bases at V and 6 bases at J, with 19 bases between the two ends.